The clone carrying this TCR beta chain showed up many times. The antigen is not known. Trimming cost V 7 bases and J 0 bases; bases outside gene matches: 12. The CDR3 contains 15 residues. Germline-derived CDR1 and CDR2 are SQVTM and ANQGSEA. This specimen comes from a study of naive and memory T cell subsets. Study-level results: RNA-based TCR counts may shift with T cell activation and differentiation. The power law exponent of TCR abundance differed between naive and memory cells. Possibly reflecting memory cells re-expressing CD45RA, a few larger clonotypes occurred in naive repertoires, especially CD8.

Two oligonucleotides, mixed equimolar, formed the beta constant-region primer covering TRBC1 and TRBC2. Nested alpha and beta constant-region primers with the SP2 primer drove four PCR rounds on ligated cDNA. One entry per CDR3 protein, called by TCRdb with MiXCR from the UMI-ligation and nested PCR reads. This table holds approximately 140,000 distinct CDR3 sequences, approximately 22% found once. Sequencing input: naive CD4+ T cells from blood. The sequence was collected from a human donor in good health. V usage is TRBV29-1 and J usage is TRBJ2-7, with 7 bases that match TRBD2. The CDR3, as DNA: TGCAGCGCCTCGACTCGGACTAGTTTCTCCTACGAGCAGTACTTC. Translated: CSASTRTSFSYEQYF.